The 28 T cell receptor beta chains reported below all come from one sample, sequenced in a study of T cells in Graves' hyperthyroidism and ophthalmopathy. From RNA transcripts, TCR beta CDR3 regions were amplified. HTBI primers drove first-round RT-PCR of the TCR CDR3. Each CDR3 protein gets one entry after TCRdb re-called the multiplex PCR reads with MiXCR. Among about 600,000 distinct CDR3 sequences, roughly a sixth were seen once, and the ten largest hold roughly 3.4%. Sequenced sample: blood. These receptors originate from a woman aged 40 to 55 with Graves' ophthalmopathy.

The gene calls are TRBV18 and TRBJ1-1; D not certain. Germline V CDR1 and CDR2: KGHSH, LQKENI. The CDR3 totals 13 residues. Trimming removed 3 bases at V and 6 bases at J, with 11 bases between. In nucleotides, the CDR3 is TGTGCCAGCTCACCTCCTGGTGGTTCTGAAGCTTTCTTT. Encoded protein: CASSPPGGSEAFF.

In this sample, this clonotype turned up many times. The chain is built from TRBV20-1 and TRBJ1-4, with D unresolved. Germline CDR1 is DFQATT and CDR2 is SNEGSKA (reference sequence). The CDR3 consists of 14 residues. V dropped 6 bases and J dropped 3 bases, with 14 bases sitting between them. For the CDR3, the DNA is TGCAGTGCCAGACGGGGAGAGGCTAATGAAAAACTGTTTTTT. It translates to CSARRGEANEKLFF.

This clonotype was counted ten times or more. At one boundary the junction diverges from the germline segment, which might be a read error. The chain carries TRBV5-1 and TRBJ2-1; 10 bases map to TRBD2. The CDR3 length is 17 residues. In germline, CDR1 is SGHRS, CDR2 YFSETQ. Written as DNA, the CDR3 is TGCGCCAGCAGCTCTTTTGGGACTAGCGACTCCCACAATGAGCAGTTCTTC. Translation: CASSSFGTSDSHNEQFF.

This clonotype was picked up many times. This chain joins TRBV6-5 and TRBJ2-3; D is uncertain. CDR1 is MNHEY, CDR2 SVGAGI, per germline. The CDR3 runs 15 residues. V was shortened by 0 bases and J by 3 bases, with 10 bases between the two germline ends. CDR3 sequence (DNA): TGTGCCAGCAGTTACTCCGGGCGACAAACAGATACGCAGTATTTT. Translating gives CASSYSGRQTDTQYF.

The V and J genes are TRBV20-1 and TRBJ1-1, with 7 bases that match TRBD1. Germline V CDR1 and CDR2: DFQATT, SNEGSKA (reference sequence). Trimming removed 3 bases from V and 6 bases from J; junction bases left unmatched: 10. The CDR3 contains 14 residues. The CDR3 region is CSARTARGGPEAFF. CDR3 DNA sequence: TGCAGTGCTAGGACGGCCAGGGGGGGCCCTGAAGCTTTCTTT.

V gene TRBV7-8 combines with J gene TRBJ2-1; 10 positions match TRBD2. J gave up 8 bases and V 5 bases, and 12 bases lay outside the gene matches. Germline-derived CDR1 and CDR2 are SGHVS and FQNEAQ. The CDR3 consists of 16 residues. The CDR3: CASSLLSGGARYEQFF. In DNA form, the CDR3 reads TGTGCCAGCAGCCTACTAAGCGGGGGGGCCCGGTATGAGCAGTTCTTC.

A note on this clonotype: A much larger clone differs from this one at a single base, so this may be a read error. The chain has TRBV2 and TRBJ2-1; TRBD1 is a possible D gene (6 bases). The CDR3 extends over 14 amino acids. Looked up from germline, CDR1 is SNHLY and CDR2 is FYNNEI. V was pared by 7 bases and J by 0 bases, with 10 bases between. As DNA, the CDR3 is TGTGCCAGCAACCGGGACAACTCCTACAATGAGCAGTTCTTC. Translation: CASNRDNSYNEQFF.

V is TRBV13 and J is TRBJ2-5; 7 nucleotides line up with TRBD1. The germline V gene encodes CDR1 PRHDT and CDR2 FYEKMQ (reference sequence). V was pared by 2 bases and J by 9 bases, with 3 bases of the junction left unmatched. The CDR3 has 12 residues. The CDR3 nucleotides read TGTGCCAGCAGCTTAAGAACAGGGGCCCAGTACTTC. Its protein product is CASSLRTGAQYF.

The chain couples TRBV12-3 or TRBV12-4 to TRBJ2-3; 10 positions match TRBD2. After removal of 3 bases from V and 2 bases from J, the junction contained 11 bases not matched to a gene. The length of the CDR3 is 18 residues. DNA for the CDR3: TGTGCCAGCAGTTTTTTAAGCGGGGGGGACCGATACACAGATACGCAGTATTTT. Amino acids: CASSFLSGGDRYTDTQYF.

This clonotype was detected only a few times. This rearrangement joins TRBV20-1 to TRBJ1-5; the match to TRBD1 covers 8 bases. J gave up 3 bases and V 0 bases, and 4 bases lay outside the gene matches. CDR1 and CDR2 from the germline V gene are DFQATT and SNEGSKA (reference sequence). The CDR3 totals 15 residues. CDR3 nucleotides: TGCAGTGCTAGAGATGCAGGGGGCAACAATCAGCCCCAGCATTTT. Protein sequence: CSARDAGGNNQPQHF.

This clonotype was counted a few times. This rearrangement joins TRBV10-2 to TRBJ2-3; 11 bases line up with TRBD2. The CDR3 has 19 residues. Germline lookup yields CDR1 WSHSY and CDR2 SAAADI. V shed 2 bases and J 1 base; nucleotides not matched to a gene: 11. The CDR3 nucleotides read TGCGCCAGCAGTGAGCAGGGGGGTTTGGGACTAGCGGGCACAGATACGCAGTATTTT. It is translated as CASSEQGGLGLAGTDTQYF.

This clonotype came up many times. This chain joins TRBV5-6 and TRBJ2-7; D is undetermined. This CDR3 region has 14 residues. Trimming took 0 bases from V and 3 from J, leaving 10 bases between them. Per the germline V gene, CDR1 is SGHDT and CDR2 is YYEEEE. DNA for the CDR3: TGTGCCAGCAGCTTGGTGTACTCCTACTACGAGCAGTACTTC. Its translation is CASSLVYSYYEQYF.

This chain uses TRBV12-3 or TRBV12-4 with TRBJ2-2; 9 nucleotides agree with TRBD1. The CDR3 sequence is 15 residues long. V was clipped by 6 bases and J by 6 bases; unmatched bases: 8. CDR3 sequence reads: CASRRGTGIAGELFF. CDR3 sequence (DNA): TGTGCCAGCAGGCGAGGGACAGGGATCGCCGGGGAGCTGTTTTTT.

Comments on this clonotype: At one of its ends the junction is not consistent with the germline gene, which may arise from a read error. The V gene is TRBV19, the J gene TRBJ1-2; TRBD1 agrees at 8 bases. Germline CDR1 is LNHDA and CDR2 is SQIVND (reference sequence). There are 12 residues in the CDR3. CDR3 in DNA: TGTGCCAGTAAGGACAGGGATTATGGCCACACCTTC. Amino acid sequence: CASKDRDYGHTF. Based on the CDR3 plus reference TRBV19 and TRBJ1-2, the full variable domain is DGGITQSPKYLFRKEGQNVTLSCEQNLNHDAMYWYRQDPGQGLRLIYYSQIVNDFQKGDIAEGYSVSREKKESFPLTVTSAQKNPTAFYLCASKDRDYGHTFGSGTRLTVV.

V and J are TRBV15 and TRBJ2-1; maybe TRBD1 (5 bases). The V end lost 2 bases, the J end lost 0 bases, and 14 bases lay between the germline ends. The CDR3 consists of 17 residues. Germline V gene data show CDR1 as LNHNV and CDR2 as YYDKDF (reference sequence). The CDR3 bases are TGTGCCACCAGCAGACCCCTTCTTAGGGGCTCCTACAATGAGCAGTTCTTC. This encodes CATSRPLLRGSYNEQFF.

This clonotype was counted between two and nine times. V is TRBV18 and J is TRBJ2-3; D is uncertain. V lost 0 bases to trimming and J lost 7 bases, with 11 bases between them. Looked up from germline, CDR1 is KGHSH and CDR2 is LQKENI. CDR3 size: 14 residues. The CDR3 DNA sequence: TGTGCCAGCTCACCACCAAGTTCCGAGAATACGCAGTATTTT. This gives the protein CASSPPSSENTQYF.

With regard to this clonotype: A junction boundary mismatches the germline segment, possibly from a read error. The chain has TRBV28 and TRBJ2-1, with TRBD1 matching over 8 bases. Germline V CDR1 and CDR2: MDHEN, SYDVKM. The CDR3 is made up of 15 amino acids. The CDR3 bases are TGTGCCAGTAGTCCCACCGGGACAGGCTACAATGAGCAGCTCTTC. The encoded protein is CASSPTGTGYNEQLF.

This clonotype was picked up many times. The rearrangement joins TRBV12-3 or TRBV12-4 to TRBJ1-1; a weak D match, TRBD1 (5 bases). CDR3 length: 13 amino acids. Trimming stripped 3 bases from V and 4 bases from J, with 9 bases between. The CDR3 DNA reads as TGTGCCAGCAGTTTCGACAGAGCCACTGAAGCTTTCTTT. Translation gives CASSFDRATEAFF.

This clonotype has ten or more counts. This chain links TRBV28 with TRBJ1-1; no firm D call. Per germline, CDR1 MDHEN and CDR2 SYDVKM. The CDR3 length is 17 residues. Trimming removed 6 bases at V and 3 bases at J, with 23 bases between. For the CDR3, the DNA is TGTGCCAGCAGCCTCCTGGATTGGGAGCGATTGGACACTGAAGCTTTCTTT. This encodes CASSLLDWERLDTEAFF.

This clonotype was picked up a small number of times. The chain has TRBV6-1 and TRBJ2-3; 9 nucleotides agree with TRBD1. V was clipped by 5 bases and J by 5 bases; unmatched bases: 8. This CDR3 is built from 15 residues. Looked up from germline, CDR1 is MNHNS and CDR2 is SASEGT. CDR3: CASSRTGDIIDTQYF. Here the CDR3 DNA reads TGTGCCAGCAGTCGGACAGGGGACATAATAGATACGCAGTATTTT.

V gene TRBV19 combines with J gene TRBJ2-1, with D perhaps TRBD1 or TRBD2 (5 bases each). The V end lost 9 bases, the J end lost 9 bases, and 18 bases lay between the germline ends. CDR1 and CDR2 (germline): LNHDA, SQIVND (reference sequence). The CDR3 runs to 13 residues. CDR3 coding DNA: TGTGCCAGCGAGGGGTCCAGGGCTAGTGAGCAGTTCTTC. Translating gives CASEGSRASEQFF.

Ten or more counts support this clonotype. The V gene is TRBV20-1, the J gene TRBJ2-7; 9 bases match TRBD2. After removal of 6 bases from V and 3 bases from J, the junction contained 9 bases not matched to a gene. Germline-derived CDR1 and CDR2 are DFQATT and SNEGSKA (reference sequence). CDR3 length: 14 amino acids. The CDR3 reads CSAPKVAGVYEQYF. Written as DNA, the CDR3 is TGCAGTGCCCCGAAGGTAGCGGGGGTCTACGAGCAGTACTTC.

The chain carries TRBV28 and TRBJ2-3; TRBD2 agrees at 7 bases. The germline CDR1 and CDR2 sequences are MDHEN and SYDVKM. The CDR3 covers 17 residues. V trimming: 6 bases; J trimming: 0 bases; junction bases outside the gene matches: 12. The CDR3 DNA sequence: TGTGCCAGCAGCCTATTCTCTTCTAGCGGCAGCACAGATACGCAGTATTTT. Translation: CASSLFSSSGSTDTQYF.

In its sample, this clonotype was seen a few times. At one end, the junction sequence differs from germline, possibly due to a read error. CDR3 DNA sequence: TGTGCCAGCAGTTTGCCTAACCGTGCAGGCGTCAACAATGAGCAGCTCTTC. Amino acids: CASSLPNRAGVNNEQLF. V usage is TRBV12-3 or TRBV12-4 and J usage is TRBJ2-1; D ambiguous. The CDR3 is made up of 17 amino acids.

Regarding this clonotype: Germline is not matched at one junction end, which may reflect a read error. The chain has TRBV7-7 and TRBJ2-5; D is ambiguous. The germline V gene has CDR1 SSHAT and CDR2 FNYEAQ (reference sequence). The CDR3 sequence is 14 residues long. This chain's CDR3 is CASSRNPGSETQYF. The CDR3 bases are TGTGCTAGCAGCCGTAACCCCGGGTCGGAGACCCAGTACTTC.

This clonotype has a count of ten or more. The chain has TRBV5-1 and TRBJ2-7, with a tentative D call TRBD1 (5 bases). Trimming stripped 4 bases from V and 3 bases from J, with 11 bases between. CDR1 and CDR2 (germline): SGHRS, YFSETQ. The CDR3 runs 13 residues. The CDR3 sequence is CASSPQGVYEQYF. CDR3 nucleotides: TGCGCCAGCAGCCCGCAGGGCGTCTACGAGCAGTACTTC.

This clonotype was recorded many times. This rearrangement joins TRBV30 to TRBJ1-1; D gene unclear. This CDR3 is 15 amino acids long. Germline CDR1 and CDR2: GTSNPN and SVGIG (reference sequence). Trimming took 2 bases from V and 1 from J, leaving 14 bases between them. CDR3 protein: CAWSKNRGANTEAFF. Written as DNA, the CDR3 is TGTGCCTGGAGTAAAAACAGAGGCGCGAACACTGAAGCTTTCTTT.

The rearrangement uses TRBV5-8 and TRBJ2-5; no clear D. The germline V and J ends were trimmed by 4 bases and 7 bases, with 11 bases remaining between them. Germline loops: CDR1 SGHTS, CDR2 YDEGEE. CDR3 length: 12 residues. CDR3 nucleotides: TGTGCCAGCAGCCCCGCCTTCGGGACCCAGTACTTC. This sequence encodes CASSPAFGTQYF.